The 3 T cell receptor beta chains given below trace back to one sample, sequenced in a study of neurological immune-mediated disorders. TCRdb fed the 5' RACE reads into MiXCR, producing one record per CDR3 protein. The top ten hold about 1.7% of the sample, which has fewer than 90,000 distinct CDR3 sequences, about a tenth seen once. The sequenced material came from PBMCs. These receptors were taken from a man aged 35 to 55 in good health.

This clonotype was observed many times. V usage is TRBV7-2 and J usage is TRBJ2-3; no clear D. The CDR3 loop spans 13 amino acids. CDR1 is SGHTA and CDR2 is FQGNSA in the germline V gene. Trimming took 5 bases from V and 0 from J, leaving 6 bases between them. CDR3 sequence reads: CASSRPSTDTQYF. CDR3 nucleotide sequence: TGTGCCAGCAGCCGCCCGAGCACAGATACGCAGTATTTT.

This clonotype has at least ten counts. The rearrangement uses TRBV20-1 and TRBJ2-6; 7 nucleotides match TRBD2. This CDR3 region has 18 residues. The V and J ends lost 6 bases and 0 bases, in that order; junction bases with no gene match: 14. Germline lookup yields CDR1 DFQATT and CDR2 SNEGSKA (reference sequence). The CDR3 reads CSASGRSGEPSGANVLTF. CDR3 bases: TGCAGTGCCTCGGGGAGGAGCGGGGAACCCTCTGGGGCCAACGTCCTGACTTTC.

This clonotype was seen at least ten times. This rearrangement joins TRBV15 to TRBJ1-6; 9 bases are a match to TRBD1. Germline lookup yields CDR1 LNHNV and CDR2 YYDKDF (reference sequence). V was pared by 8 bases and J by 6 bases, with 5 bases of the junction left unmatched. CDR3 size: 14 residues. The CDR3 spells CATRGTGTNSPLHF. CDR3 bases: TGTGCCACCCGCGGGACAGGGACTAATTCACCCCTCCACTTT.